Below, 30 T cell receptor beta chains from the same sample are listed, as sequenced in a study of T cells in Graves' hyperthyroidism and ophthalmopathy. The investigators amplified TCR beta CDR3 regions from RNA transcripts. A first-round RT-PCR of the TCR CDR3 used the HTBI primer set. Each CDR3 protein is one row after TCRdb ran MiXCR on the multiplex PCR reads. The sample consists of 550,000 to 650,000 distinct CDR3 sequences, more than 11% of them appearing once. The sequencing input was blood. These receptors were taken from a woman younger than 45 with Graves' hyperthyroidism that later progressed to Graves' ophthalmopathy.

In its sample, this clonotype was seen many times. The chain couples TRBV12-3 or TRBV12-4 to TRBJ1-5; D unclear. This CDR3 region has 12 residues. Trimming shortened V by 2 bases and J by 7 bases, and 6 bases separated the two germline ends. The chain's CDR3 is CASSLNEQPQHF. The CDR3 DNA sequence: TGTGCCAGCAGTTTAAACGAGCAGCCCCAGCATTTT.

This clonotype was seen only a few times. This chain connects TRBV12-3 or TRBV12-4 to TRBJ2-3; no clear D. V was pared by 6 bases and J by 2 bases, with 15 bases between. This CDR3 region has 15 residues. This CDR3 is CASSLSLRFTDTQYF. As DNA, the CDR3 is TGTGCCAGCAGCTTATCCTTAAGATTCACAGATACGCAGTATTTT.

J is TRBJ1-4 and V is TRBV19; no definite D call. CDR1 LNHDA and CDR2 SQIVND come from the germline V gene (reference sequence). V was clipped by 4 bases and J by 7 bases, with 10 bases between them. CDR3 size: 13 residues. The CDR3 nucleotides read TGTGCCAGTAGTAGGGGAACTCGTGAAAAACTGTTTTTT. As protein: CASSRGTREKLFF.

The table lists this clonotype with many counts. This chain connects TRBV4-2 to TRBJ1-1; 11 positions match TRBD1. The CDR3 covers 17 residues. Germline CDR1 LGHNA, CDR2 YNFKEQ. Trimming took 4 bases from V and 1 from J; bases not matched to a gene: 8. The CDR3 here is CASSLGQGALRNTEAFF. The CDR3 DNA reads as TGTGCCAGCAGCCTCGGACAGGGGGCTTTGAGGAACACTGAAGCTTTCTTT.

This clonotype has a count of ten or more. The chain employs TRBV19 and TRBJ1-1; 9 bases map to TRBD1. The length of the CDR3 is 16 residues. V gave up 3 bases and J gave up 4 bases; unmatched junction bases: 9. Germline loops: CDR1 LNHDA, CDR2 SQIVND (reference sequence). For the CDR3, the DNA is TGTGCCAGTAGTATGAACAGGGGGCGAGGGGGCACTGAAGCTTTCTTT. Translated, it gives CASSMNRGRGGTEAFF.

This clonotype was observed many times. The chain employs TRBV20-1 and TRBJ2-7; D unclear. The ends were cut back, 5 bases at V and 0 bases at J, with 14 bases in the middle. The germline V gene encodes CDR1 DFQATT and CDR2 SNEGSKA (reference sequence). This CDR3 contains 14 residues. The CDR3: CSALLAPSSYEQYF. The CDR3 DNA reads as TGCAGTGCTTTATTGGCCCCTAGCTCCTACGAGCAGTACTTC.

The CDR3 sequence: CASVRGAGANVLTF. The CDR3 DNA is TGTGCCAGCGTCCGGGGGGCTGGGGCCAACGTCCTGACTTTC. The V call is TRBV28, the J call TRBJ2-6; TRBD2 matches 7 bases. Germline V gene sequence: CDR1 MDHEN, CDR2 SYDVKM. The junction had 3 bases not matched to a gene; V was cut back by 8 bases and J by 2 bases. This CDR3 is 14 amino acids long.

In its sample, this clonotype was seen many times. The chain carries TRBV7-8 and TRBJ2-1; 11 nucleotides agree with TRBD2. After removal of 4 bases from V and 3 bases from J, the junction contained 2 bases not matched to a gene. This CDR3 contains 15 residues. The germline V gene has CDR1 SGHVS and CDR2 FQNEAQ. CDR3 loop: CASSWGLAVYNEQFF. CDR3 DNA: TGTGCCAGCAGCTGGGGACTAGCGGTCTACAATGAGCAGTTCTTC.

The rearrangement joins TRBV6-2 or TRBV6-3 to TRBJ2-2; 8 nucleotides agree with TRBD2. This CDR3 has 16 amino acids. V lost 7 bases, J lost 7 bases, and 14 bases stayed unmatched. Germline V gene lookup returns CDR1 MNHEY and CDR2 SVGEGT. The CDR3 bases are TGTGCCAGCATCCGAGCGGGAGACGGCTGGAGCGGGGAGCTGTTTTTT. Translated: CASIRAGDGWSGELFF.

V usage is TRBV18 and J usage is TRBJ1-5; D gene ambiguous. The CDR3 is 15 residues long. V lost 2 bases to trimming and J lost 6 bases, with 14 bases between them. The V gene's germline CDR1 is KGHSH and CDR2 LQKENI. The CDR3 loop is CASSPTDGPTQPQHF. CDR3 DNA: TGTGCCAGCTCACCAACGGACGGTCCGACTCAGCCCCAGCATTTT.

This clonotype was recorded many times. The rearrangement joins TRBV28 to TRBJ2-3, with 8 bases aligning to TRBD2. The V gene's germline CDR1 is MDHEN and CDR2 SYDVKM. V gave up 2 bases and J gave up 3 bases; unmatched junction bases: 4. The CDR3 is 15 residues long. The CDR3 loop reads CASSLEASGTDTQYF. The CDR3 coding sequence is TGTGCCAGCAGTTTAGAGGCTAGCGGGACAGATACGCAGTATTTT. Variable domain in full (rest from reference TRBV28 and TRBJ2-3): DVKVTQSSRYLVKRTGEKVFLECVQDMDHENMFWYRQDPGLGLRLIYFSYDVKMKEKGDIPEGYSVSREKKERFSLILESASTNQTSMYLCASSLEASGTDTQYFGPGTRLTVL.

This clonotype has at least ten counts. V and J are TRBV6-1 and TRBJ2-7, with 9 positions matching TRBD2. Germline trimming cut 5 bases from V and 0 bases from J; bases unmatched to any gene: 5. The CDR3 covers 15 residues. Germline V gene sequence: CDR1 MNHNS, CDR2 SASEGT. CDR3 protein: CASSRLAEISYEQYF. DNA of the CDR3: TGTGCCAGCAGTCGACTAGCGGAGATCTCCTACGAGCAGTACTTC.

As for this clonotype: Given a much more abundant clone one base away, this may be a read error. The chain has TRBV7-9 and TRBJ2-7, with D perhaps being TRBD1 or TRBD2 (5 bases each). The CDR3 is 14 amino acids. Germline-derived CDR1 and CDR2 are SEHNR and FQNEAQ (reference sequence). For the CDR3, the DNA is TGTGCCGGCAGTACCGGGACGGACACCTACGAGCAGTACTTC. Its translation is CAGSTGTDTYEQYF.

This clonotype was picked up many times. The chain employs TRBV2 and TRBJ2-2; D ambiguous. V was trimmed by 0 bases and J by 5 bases, leaving 16 bases between them. There are 17 residues in the CDR3. In germline, CDR1 is SNHLY, CDR2 FYNNEI. CDR3: CASSEAKSGRKTGELFF. CDR3 DNA sequence: TGTGCCAGCAGTGAAGCTAAGTCAGGCCGAAAGACCGGGGAGCTGTTTTTT.

This clonotype was detected only a few times. This chain uses TRBV7-9 with TRBJ1-2; D perhaps matches TRBD1 (6 bases). Deletions cut 1 base from V and 6 bases from J, with 9 bases between. The CDR3 runs to 13 residues. The germline V gene encodes CDR1 SEHNR and CDR2 FQNEAQ (reference sequence). The CDR3 region has the DNA TGTGCCAGCAGCTTAGGGACAGATAATGGCTACACCTTC. Protein product: CASSLGTDNGYTF.

The chain uses TRBV6-2 or TRBV6-3 and TRBJ2-5, with TRBD1 matching 8 bases. Per the germline V gene, CDR1 is MNHEY and CDR2 is SVGEGT. V dropped 0 bases and J dropped 4; count of bases not matched to a gene: 10. The CDR3 extends over 17 amino acids. This CDR3 reads CASSYSTGQGEVETQYF. The CDR3 DNA is TGTGCCAGCAGTTACTCGACCGGACAGGGTGAAGTAGAGACCCAGTACTTC.

This clonotype turned up a few times. The V gene is TRBV27, the J gene TRBJ2-3, with D unresolved. The CDR3 spans 11 residues. In germline, CDR1 is MNHEY, CDR2 SMNVEV (reference sequence). V was pared by 8 bases and J by 6 bases, with 9 bases between. The CDR3 protein is CASGQADTQYF. CDR3 nucleotide sequence: TGTGCCAGCGGGCAAGCGGATACGCAGTATTTT.

Only a few counts were recorded for this clonotype. The rearrangement uses TRBV7-9 and TRBJ2-1, with D hard to call. Between the trimmed V and J ends, which lost 4 bases and 5 bases, there was a span of 12 bases. Germline V gene sequence: CDR1 SEHNR, CDR2 FQNEAQ (reference sequence). This CDR3 has 14 residues. This CDR3 is CASSSSGRNNEQFF. DNA for the CDR3: TGTGCCAGCAGCTCCTCCGGCCGCAACAATGAGCAGTTCTTC.

This clonotype was counted at least ten times. V usage is TRBV5-1 and J usage is TRBJ1-1; D unclear. Germline V gives CDR1 SGHRS, CDR2 YFSETQ. Between the trimmed V and J ends, which lost 2 bases and 0 bases, there was a span of 8 bases. The CDR3 totals 14 residues. The DNA of the CDR3 is TGCGCCAGCAGCTTCGCGGAAATGAACACTGAAGCTTTCTTT. Protein product: CASSFAEMNTEAFF. The full variable domain, completed using reference TRBV5-1 and TRBJ1-1, is KAGVTQTPRYLIKTRGQQVTLSCSPISGHRSVSWYQQTPGQGLQFLFEYFSETQRNKGNFPGRFSGRQFSNSRSEMNVSTLELGDSALYLCASSFAEMNTEAFFGQGTRLTVV.

This clonotype has a count of ten or more. V is TRBV6-2 or TRBV6-3 and J is TRBJ1-4; D remains unclear. Deletions cut 0 bases from V and 0 bases from J, with 11 bases between. CDR1 is MNHEY and CDR2 is SVGEGT in the germline V gene. This CDR3 contains 17 residues. CDR3: CASSYSPRRATNEKLFF. The CDR3 nucleotides read TGTGCCAGCAGTTACTCACCCAGGCGAGCAACTAATGAAAAACTGTTTTTT.

The sample holds many counts of this clonotype. The J gene is TRBJ2-5, the V gene TRBV29-1; D not resolved. This CDR3 has 13 amino acids. V was trimmed by 7 bases and J by 2 bases, leaving 14 bases between them. Germline V gene sequence: CDR1 SQVTM, CDR2 ANQGSEA. The CDR3 protein is CSAAAPFQETQYF. CDR3 sequence (DNA): TGCAGCGCCGCGGCCCCTTTTCAAGAGACCCAGTACTTC. Based on the CDR3 plus reference TRBV29-1 and TRBJ2-5, the full variable domain is SAVISQKPSRDICQRGTSLTIQCQVDSQVTMMFWYRQQPGQSLTLIATANQGSEATYESGFVIDKFPISRPNLTFSTLTVSNMSPEDSSIYLCSAAAPFQETQYFGPGTRLLVL.

This clonotype appeared many times. This rearrangement joins TRBV7-2 to TRBJ1-6, with D perhaps TRBD1 (6 bases). Germline V gene data show CDR1 as SGHTA and CDR2 as FQGNSA. The CDR3 extends over 14 amino acids. The V and J ends lost 7 bases and 8 bases respectively, with 15 bases between them. For the CDR3, the DNA is TGTGCCAGCACCCACAGGGTAGAGGATTCACCCCTCCACTTT. This translates into CASTHRVEDSPLHF.

This clonotype was picked up many times. The chain employs TRBV7-3 and TRBJ2-2, with unresolved D. Between the trimmed V and J ends, which lost 1 base and 3 bases, there was a span of 6 bases. Germline assignment: CDR1 SGHTA and CDR2 FQGTGA. The CDR3 totals 14 residues. The CDR3 protein is CASSLSGYTGELFF. The DNA for the CDR3 is TGTGCCAGCAGCTTAAGCGGCTACACCGGGGAGCTGTTTTTT. Together with reference TRBV7-3 and TRBJ2-2, the CDR3 gives the full variable domain: GAGVSQTPSNKVTEKGKYVELRCDPISGHTALYWYRQSLGQGPEFLIYFQGTGAADDSGLPNDRFFAVRPEGSVSTLKIQRTERGDSAVYLCASSLSGYTGELFFGEGSRLTVL.

V is TRBV5-1 and J is TRBJ2-5; possibly TRBD2 for D (6 bases). Germline V gene lookup returns CDR1 SGHRS and CDR2 YFSETQ. There are 14 residues in the CDR3. Deletions cut 2 bases from V and 3 bases from J, with 11 bases between. CDR3 amino acids: CASSFMGGEETQYF. The DNA for the CDR3 is TGCGCCAGCAGCTTTATGGGGGGAGAAGAGACCCAGTACTTC.

The chain couples TRBV5-1 to TRBJ2-2; TRBD2 is a possible D gene (6 bases). This CDR3 is 14 amino acids long. V lost 4 bases to trimming and J lost 7 bases, with 14 bases between them. From germline, CDR1 is SGHRS and CDR2 YFSETQ. The chain's CDR3 is CASSRSGGSGELFF. The CDR3 coding sequence is TGCGCCAGCAGCCGATCCGGGGGAAGCGGGGAGCTGTTTTTT.

This clonotype was seen ten or more times. V and J are TRBV28 and TRBJ1-2; the match to TRBD1 covers 8 bases. V lost 6 bases and J lost 4; bases outside the gene matches: 4. The germline gives CDR1 MDHEN, CDR2 SYDVKM. This CDR3 contains 13 residues. The CDR3 DNA is TGTGCCAGCAGGCCAGGGGGCGGCTATGGCTACACCTTC. Its protein product is CASRPGGGYGYTF.

The rearrangement uses TRBV6-2 or TRBV6-3 and TRBJ1-1, with 7 bases identical to TRBD1. The V gene's germline CDR1 is MNHEY and CDR2 SVGEGT. This CDR3 has 16 amino acids. With 8 bases clipped from V and 3 bases from J, the junction kept 15 bases outside the gene matches. The CDR3 sequence: CASDSPGQTFDTEAFF. The CDR3 DNA reads TGTGCCAGCGATTCACCGGGACAGACATTCGACACTGAAGCTTTCTTT.

This clonotype was seen many times. This chain joins TRBV10-2 and TRBJ1-1; TRBD1 is a possible D gene (5 bases). Germline V CDR1 and CDR2: WSHSY, SAAADI. The CDR3 is 13 amino acids. The V gene lost 3 bases and the J gene lost 3 bases, with 8 bases spanning the gap. CDR3 DNA sequence: TGCGCCAGCAGTGAATGGGGGGACACTGAAGCTTTCTTT. Translating gives CASSEWGDTEAFF.

The chain carries TRBV5-5 and TRBJ2-7; D tentatively reads TRBD1 or TRBD2 (6 bases each). Looked up from germline, CDR1 is SGHKS and CDR2 is YYEKEE (reference sequence). The CDR3 loop spans 13 amino acids. Trimming shortened V by 0 bases and J by 5 bases, and 9 bases separated the two germline ends. This CDR3 is CASSLVGGHEQYF. Here the CDR3 DNA reads TGTGCCAGCAGCTTGGTCGGGGGCCACGAGCAGTACTTC. The entire variable domain, with the rest obtained from reference TRBV5-5 and TRBJ2-7, is as follows: DAGVTQSPTHLIKTRGQQVTLRCSPISGHKSVSWYQQVLGQGPQFIFQYYEKEERGRGNFPDRFSARQFPNYSSELNVNALLLGDSALYLCASSLVGGHEQYFGPGTRLTVT.

With regard to this clonotype: The junction departs from germline at one end; a sequencing error may be responsible. The chain joins TRBV7-9 to TRBJ1-1, with D uncertain. The CDR3 contains 12 residues. Germline V gives CDR1 SEHNR, CDR2 FQNEAQ (reference sequence). The chain's CDR3 is CVSSLDVAEAFF. DNA for the CDR3: TGTGTCAGCAGCTTAGACGTAGCTGAAGCTTTCTTT.